Sequencing of this T cell receptor beta chain was carried out in a study of post-analysis software for immune sequencing data. Study details: Disease courses included relapsing-remitting, secondary progressive and progressive-relapsing multiple sclerosis.

Between the trimmed V and J ends, which lost 2 bases and 8 bases, there was a span of 15 bases. Germline V lookup: CDR1 SGHTA, CDR2 FQGNSA. CDR3 size: 15 residues. Findings and caveats of the study: Normalized Chao1 diversity was significantly reduced in patients versus controls. Samples prepared in the same batch strongly co-clustered by F measure. The study found TRBV5-6, TRBV5-1 and TRBV20-1 among five TRBV segments more frequent in patients than controls.

Prepared libraries of TCR beta cDNA carried unique molecular identifiers. Each sample of roughly 0.85 to 11 million input T cells yielded roughly 500,000 cDNA molecules, so each molecule approximated one T cell. TCRdb independently ran MiXCR on the PCR reads; one entry per CDR3 protein. Of some 690,000 distinct CDR3 sequences listed, roughly 27% are singletons. Remarks on this clonotype: The antigen is not known.

What was sequenced was blood. This chain connects TRBV7-2 to TRBJ1-4; D is perhaps TRBD1 (6 bases). This TCR was recovered from a girl aged 10-17 years with multiple sclerosis. The CDR3 here is CASSLNTGNGEKLFF. CDR3 nucleotides: TGTGCCAGCAGCTTAAATACAGGGAACGGGGAAAAACTGTTTTTT. Filled out from reference TRBV7-2 and TRBJ1-4, the complete variable domain reads GAGVSQSPSNKVTEKGKDVELRCDPISGHTALYWYRQSLGQGLEFLIYFQGNSAPDKSGLPSDRFSAERTGGSVSTLTIQRTQQEDSAVYLCASSLNTGNGEKLFFGSGTQLSVL.